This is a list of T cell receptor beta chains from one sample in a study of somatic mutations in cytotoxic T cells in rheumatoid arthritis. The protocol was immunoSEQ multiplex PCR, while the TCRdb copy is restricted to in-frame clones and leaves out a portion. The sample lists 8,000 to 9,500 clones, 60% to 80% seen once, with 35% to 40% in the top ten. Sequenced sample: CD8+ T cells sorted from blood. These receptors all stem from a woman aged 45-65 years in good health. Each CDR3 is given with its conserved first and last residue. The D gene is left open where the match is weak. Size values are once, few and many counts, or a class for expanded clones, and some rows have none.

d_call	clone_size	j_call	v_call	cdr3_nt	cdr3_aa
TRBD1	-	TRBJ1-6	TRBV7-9	TGTGCCAGCAGCTTCGGGACAGCTAATTCACCCCTCCACTTT	CASSFGTANSPLHF
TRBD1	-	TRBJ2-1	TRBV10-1	TGCGCCAGCAGTCACAACCTACCCCAGGACAGGGTCTCCTACAATGAGCAGTTCTTC	CASSHNLPQDRVSYNEQFF
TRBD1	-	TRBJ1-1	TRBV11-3	TGTGCCAGCTGCGACAGGGGTCTGAACACTGAAGCTTTCTTT	CASCDRGLNTEAFF
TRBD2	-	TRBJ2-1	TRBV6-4	TGTGCCAGCAGTGACAGCGGGGGGGCATTTGAGCAGTTCTTC	CASSDSGGAFEQFF
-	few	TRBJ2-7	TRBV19	TGTGCCAGTAGCTCTCTAGGCTACGAGCAGTACTTC	CASSSLGYEQYF
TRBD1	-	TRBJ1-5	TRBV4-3	TGCGCCAGCAGCCAAGAACAGGGGGCTAGCCAGCCCCAGCATTTT	CASSQEQGASQPQHF
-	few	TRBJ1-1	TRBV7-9	TGTGCCAGCAGCTTAGATGCGGGTGACACTGAAGCTTTCTTT	CASSLDAGDTEAFF
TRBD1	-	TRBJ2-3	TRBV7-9	TGTGCCAGCAGCTTAGCTCGAGACAGGGGTGGCACAGATACGCAGTATTTT	CASSLARDRGGTDTQYF
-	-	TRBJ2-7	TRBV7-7	TGTGCTAGCAGCTTATCTCCGCGGTACGAGCAGTACTTC	CASSLSPRYEQYF
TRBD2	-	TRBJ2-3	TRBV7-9	TGTGCCAGCAGCTTCCCGACTAGCGGCACAGATACGCAGTATTTT	CASSFPTSGTDTQYF
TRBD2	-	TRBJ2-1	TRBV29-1	TGCAGCGTTGAAGAGGGGACTAGCGTCAATGAGCAGTTCTTC	CSVEEGTSVNEQFF
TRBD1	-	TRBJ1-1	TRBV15	TGTGCCACCAGCAGAGACCTCTATCCGGGACAGGAGGCTTTCTTT	CATSRDLYPGQEAFF
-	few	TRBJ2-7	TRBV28	TGTGCCAGCAGTTTAATAGGGGGTGAGTCCTACGAGCAGTACTTC	CASSLIGGESYEQYF
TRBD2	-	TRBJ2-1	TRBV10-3	TGTGCCGTTAGGGATAGCGGGGCCTCCTACAATGAGCAGTTCTTC	CAVRDSGASYNEQFF
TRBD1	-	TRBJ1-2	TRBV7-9	TGTGCCAGCAGTCGGGACAGCTATGGCTACACCTTC	CASSRDSYGYTF
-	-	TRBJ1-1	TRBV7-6	TGTGCCAGCAGCTCACCCAGTCGGGGGGGGACTGAAGCTTTCTTT	CASSSPSRGGTEAFF
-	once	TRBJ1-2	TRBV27	TGTGCCAGCAGTTTATATGGAGGTGGCTACACCTTC	CASSLYGGGYTF
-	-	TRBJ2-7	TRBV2	TGTGCCAGCAGCCCCAGGGGGGTCAGGAACGAGCAGTACTTC	CASSPRGVRNEQYF
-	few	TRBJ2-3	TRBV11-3	TGTGCCAGCAGCTTAGATGCCGCGAAGCACACAGATACGCAGTATTTT	CASSLDAAKHTDTQYF
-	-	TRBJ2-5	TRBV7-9	TGTGCCAGCAGCTTGTCGACGGAGCCTCAAGAGACCCAGTACTTC	CASSLSTEPQETQYF
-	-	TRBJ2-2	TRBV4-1	TGCGCCAGCAGCCAGAGATGGGGAGCGTTCGCGAACACCGGGGAGCTGTTTTTT	CASSQRWGAFANTGELFF
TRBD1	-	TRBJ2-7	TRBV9	TGTGCCAGCAGCTCCAGGGGAGGACAGGGTCGGCACGAGCAGTACTTC	CASSSRGGQGRHEQYF